The TCR beta chain under discussion was sequenced for a study of CD8+ T cells in alopecia areata. Study at large: Treated patients were given oral tofacitinib, which was dosed at 5 to 10 mg twice daily. General observations from the study: Among patients, TCR sharing was less clear than in mice, a difference possibly due in part to HLA diversity in the patient population.

Peripheral blood and lesional scalp punch biopsies came from alopecia areata patients. Investigators sorted PBMCs to obtain both CD4+ and CD8+ T cells. About this clone: Its antigen is currently unknown.

The J segment lost 7 bases and the V segment lost 1 base, leaving 9 bases of the junction unmatched. Looked up from germline, CDR1 is PRHDT and CDR2 is FYEKMQ (reference sequence). CDR3 length: 16 amino acids. Extraction of RNA preceded its reverse transcription into cDNA, which served as the sequencing template. Clones were read by immunoSEQ multiplex PCR, and TCRdb kept only the in-frame ones, dropping some. Among under 70,000 clones listed, approximately 61% were seen once. The TCR comes from a human donor with alopecia areata. This rearrangement joins TRBV13 to TRBJ1-2; 10 bases are a match to TRBD1. The material sequenced was CD8+ T cells sorted from blood, taken at week 0. The CDR3 is CASSLEGTGALVGYTF. CDR3 DNA: TGTGCCAGCAGCTTAGAGGGGACAGGGGCGCTTGTTGGCTACACCTTC.